The 10 T cell receptor beta chains listed next were all sequenced from one sample in a study of T cells in Graves' hyperthyroidism and ophthalmopathy. Amplification yielded TCR beta CDR3 regions, with RNA transcripts as the source. Primed by the HTBI set, a first-round RT-PCR was run on the TCR CDR3. TCRdb re-called the multiplex PCR reads through MiXCR, storing one row per CDR3 protein. The profile shows 500,000 to 650,000 distinct CDR3 sequences, 40% to 55% of them singletons. The sample comprised peripheral blood or thyroid tissue (not recorded which). The source of these receptors is an adult woman with Graves' disease, either hyperthyroidism or ophthalmopathy (not recorded which).

The J gene is TRBJ1-2, the V gene TRBV15; D is ambiguous. This CDR3 comprises 13 residues. V lost 0 bases and J 7 bases, leaving 9 bases between the germline ends. Per germline, CDR1 LNHNV and CDR2 YYDKDF (reference sequence). CDR3 nucleotides: TGTGCCACCAGCAGAGAACCCAGTTCTGGCTACACCTTC. This codes for CATSREPSSGYTF.

This clonotype appeared once. The chain carries TRBV15 and TRBJ2-2; 8 bases agree with TRBD1. CDR3 length: 17 amino acids. Trimming at V came to 3 bases and at J to 2 bases, leaving 8 bases not matched to a gene. CDR1 is LNHNV, CDR2 YYDKDF, per germline (reference sequence). The CDR3 is CATSRNTGGLNTGELFF. DNA for the CDR3: TGTGCCACCAGCAGGAACACAGGGGGTTTAAACACCGGGGAGCTGTTTTTT. The full variable domain, its missing parts supplied by reference TRBV15 and TRBJ2-2, is DAMVIQNPRYQVTQFGKPVTLSCSQTLNHNVMYWYQQKSSQAPKLLFHYYDKDFNNEADTPDNFQSRRPNTSFCFLDIRSPGLGDTAMYLCATSRNTGGLNTGELFFGEGSRLTVL.

In its sample, this clonotype was seen a few times. The genes are TRBV5-1 and TRBJ2-5; D perhaps matches TRBD2 (6 bases). This CDR3 contains 12 residues. Trimming pared 4 bases from V and 4 bases from J, leaving 8 bases between. The germline V gene has CDR1 SGHRS and CDR2 YFSETQ. The CDR3 coding sequence is TGCGCCAGCAGCCCAGCGGGAGAGACCCAGTACTTC. As protein: CASSPAGETQYF.

This chain links TRBV6-5 with TRBJ1-1; D ambiguous. From germline, CDR1 is MNHEY and CDR2 SVGAGI. Trimming stripped 0 bases from V and 6 bases from J, with 8 bases between. The CDR3 sequence is 13 residues long. The CDR3 loop reads CASSYSGSAEAFF. For the CDR3, the DNA is TGTGCCAGCAGTTACTCAGGTTCCGCTGAAGCTTTCTTT.

The gene calls are TRBV11-2 and TRBJ1-2; D gene ambiguous. Per the germline V gene, CDR1 is SGHAT and CDR2 is FQNNGV. The ends were cut back, 5 bases at V and 0 bases at J, with 4 bases in the middle. The length of the CDR3 is 12 residues. CDR3 residues: CASSAANYGYTF. CDR3 nucleotides: TGTGCCAGCAGCGCTGCTAACTATGGCTACACCTTC.

The chain joins TRBV7-9 to TRBJ2-5; tentative D call: TRBD1 (7 bases). V lost 5 bases, J lost 4 bases, and 11 bases lay in between. The CDR3 contains 13 residues. In germline, CDR1 is SEHNR, CDR2 FQNEAQ (reference sequence). Here the CDR3 reads CASSAEGAETQYF. The CDR3 coding sequence is TGTGCCAGCAGCGCGGAGGGGGCAGAGACCCAGTACTTC. Variable domain in full (rest from reference TRBV7-9 and TRBJ2-5): DTGVSQNPRHKITKRGQNVTFRCDPISEHNRLYWYRQTLGQGPEFLTYFQNEAQLEKSRLLSDRFSAERPKGSFSTLEIQRTEQGDSAMYLCASSAEGAETQYFGPGTRLLVL.

The rearrangement joins TRBV29-1 to TRBJ1-2, with D possibly TRBD1 on 5 matching bases. Trimming left V 8 bases short and J 4 bases short, with 11 bases between. The CDR3 contains 11 residues. Germline assignment: CDR1 SQVTM and CDR2 ANQGSEA. CDR3 region: CSLGARYGYTF. CDR3 bases: TGCAGCTTAGGGGCTCGCTATGGCTACACCTTC.

The V gene is TRBV7-9, the J gene TRBJ1-1; 7 positions agree with TRBD1. The CDR3 totals 14 residues. CDR1 is SEHNR, CDR2 FQNEAQ, per germline (reference sequence). Losses at the gene ends were 5 bases for V and 6 bases for J; bases not matched to a gene: 9. CDR3 coding DNA: TGTGCCAGCAGCCACCGGGACAGCGATTCTGAAGCTTTCTTT. This encodes CASSHRDSDSEAFF.

This clonotype has more than one count but fewer than ten. The chain uses TRBV7-2 and TRBJ1-2; TRBD1 matches 8 bases. Germline CDR1 reads SGHTA; CDR2 reads FQGNSA. V trimming: 5 bases; J trimming: 8 bases; junction bases outside the gene matches: 19. There are 17 residues in the CDR3. For the CDR3, the DNA is TGTGCCAGCAGCCGACCGACAGGGGCTAAGCTTTTTCTCGGCTACACCTTC. As protein: CASSRPTGAKLFLGYTF.

This clonotype was observed a few times. The chain recombines TRBV10-3 with TRBJ1-6, with TRBD1 identical over 7 bases. Germline trimming cut 4 bases from V and 8 bases from J; bases unmatched to any gene: 8. The germline CDR1 and CDR2 sequences are ENHRY and SYGVKD. The CDR3 covers 15 residues. CDR3 nucleotides: TGTGCCATCAGTGCTACAGGGGCTGGTGATTCACCCCTCCACTTT. Translating it yields CAISATGAGDSPLHF.